This T cell receptor (beta chain) was recovered during a study of OX40 agonist ivuxolimab in advanced cancers. Regarding the complete study: Ivuxolimab was an agonistic, fully human IgG2 monoclonal antibody directed against OX40 (CD134), a costimulatory receptor. Peripheral TCRbeta sequencing was intended to test whether TCR sequence diversity was altered and clonal T-cell expansion was caused by ivuxolimab. Three dose-escalation patients achieved partial responses, one with hepatocellular carcinoma and two with cutaneous melanoma. Intravenous ivuxolimab was administered to patients every 2 weeks at six dose levels: 0.01, 0.1, 0.3, 1.5, 3 and 10 mg/kg. Patients were allowed to have had prior anti-PD-1, anti-PD-L1 or anti-CTLA-4 therapy, and 40% of the dose-escalation patients had been treated with checkpoint inhibitors. The paper reports the monotherapy dose-escalation portion (N = 52 patients) of the phase I ivuxolimab trial. The dose-escalation cohort was about 87% male with a mean age of 60 years, ranging from about 20 to 80. Of the roughly 52 dose-escalation patients, hepatocellular carcinoma was present in around 20, melanoma in roughly 15, renal cell carcinoma in 9 and head and neck cancer in 9. Summary of the overall study and its limitations: Low levels of normalized T-cell clonal expansion were also seen in some patients who did not respond. In partial responders in the 0.1-3.0 mg/kg groups, normalized peripheral clonal expansion was found to be among the lowest, especially among CD8+ T cells. At doses from 0.1 to 3.0 mg/kg, clonal expansion was seen in both CD4+ and CD8+ blood T cells between baseline and week 6. Which antigens the clonally expanded peripheral T cells were specific for was not determined. After ivuxolimab, CD8+ T cells had more expanded clones than CD4+ T cells on average.

Measured from the cysteine to the phenylalanine, the CDR3 is 14 residues long. The kept DNA is CDR3 alone, 42 bases in frame from the first base. The germline V gene specifies SGHVS as CDR1 and FQNEAQ as CDR2. Trimming at the junction amounts to 8 bases on V and 1 base on J, and the germline ends lie 14 bases apart. Worth noting for this clone: The antigen it recognizes is unknown. The input lacks base qualities; no much larger clone sits a single base away.

Genomic DNA was isolated from the sorted cells so that the TCRbeta CDR3 region could be sequenced. The immunoSEQ Assay was used for sequencing of TCRbeta CDR3 regions. This is the immuneACCESS table as TCRdb keeps it, with only in-frame sequences that have V and J called. A part of the clones is gone; compared with another copy, unresolved V genes explain less than half, and the rest is unexplained. The sample yields approximately 75,000 clones; more than 90% were counted once. The biggest ten clones account for 0.3% to 0.4% of the sample. The trial excluded patients who had a history of autoimmune disease or who were on systemic immunosuppression. Peripheral blood for TCR sequencing was collected from all dose cohorts at baseline, on cycle 4 day 1, and on cycle 7 day 1. The samples were taken from a phase I, first-in-human, multicenter, open-label dose-escalation trial of ivuxolimab. Adults with locally advanced or metastatic melanoma, renal cell carcinoma, hepatocellular carcinoma or head and neck squamous cell carcinoma were enrolled in the trial. Before TCR sequencing, CD4+ T cells and CD8+ T cells from peripheral blood were sorted into separate populations.

The origin of this receptor is an adult with an advanced solid tumor such as melanoma, head and neck, liver or kidney cancer. The chain couples TRBV7-8 to TRBJ2-5; the D gene assignment is ambiguous. Sequenced here: CD4+ or CD8+ T cells sorted from blood, sampled in a trial of the OX40 agonist ivuxolimab. In nucleotide form, the sequence is TGTGCCAGCTTAGACACCGGATCCCAAGAGACCCAGTACTTC. Translated, it gives CASLDTGSQETQYF.